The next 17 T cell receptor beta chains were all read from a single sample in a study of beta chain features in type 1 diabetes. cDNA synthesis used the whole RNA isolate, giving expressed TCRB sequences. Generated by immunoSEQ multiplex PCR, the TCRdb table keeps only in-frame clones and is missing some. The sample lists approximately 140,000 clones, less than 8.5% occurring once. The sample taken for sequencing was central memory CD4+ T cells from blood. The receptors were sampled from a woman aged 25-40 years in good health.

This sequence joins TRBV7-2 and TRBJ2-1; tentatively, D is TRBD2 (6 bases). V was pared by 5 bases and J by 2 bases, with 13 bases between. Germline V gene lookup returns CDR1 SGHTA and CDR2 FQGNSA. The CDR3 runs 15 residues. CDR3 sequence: CASSLSASAYNEQFF. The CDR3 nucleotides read TGTGCCAGCAGCCTATCGGCTAGCGCCTACAATGAGCAGTTCTTC. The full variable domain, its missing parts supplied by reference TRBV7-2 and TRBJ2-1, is GAGVSQSPSNKVTEKGKDVELRCDPISGHTALYWYRQSLGQGLEFLIYFQGNSAPDKSGLPSDRFSAERTGGSVSTLTIQRTQQEDSAVYLCASSLSASAYNEQFFGPGTRLTVL.

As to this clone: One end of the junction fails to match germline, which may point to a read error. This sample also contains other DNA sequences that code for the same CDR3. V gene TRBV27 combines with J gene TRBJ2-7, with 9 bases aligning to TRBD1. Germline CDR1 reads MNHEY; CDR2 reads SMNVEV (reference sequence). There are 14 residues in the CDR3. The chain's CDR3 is CASSGTGMGYEQYF. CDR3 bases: TGTGCCAGCAGTGGGACAGGGATGGGCTACGAGCAATACTTC.

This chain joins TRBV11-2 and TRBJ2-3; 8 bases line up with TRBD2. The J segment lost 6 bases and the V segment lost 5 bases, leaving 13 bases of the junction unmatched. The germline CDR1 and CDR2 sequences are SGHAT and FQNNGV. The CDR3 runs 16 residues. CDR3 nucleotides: TGTGCCAGCAGCCAACAAAGCGGGAGACCTTTGGATACGCAGTATTTT. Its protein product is CASSQQSGRPLDTQYF.

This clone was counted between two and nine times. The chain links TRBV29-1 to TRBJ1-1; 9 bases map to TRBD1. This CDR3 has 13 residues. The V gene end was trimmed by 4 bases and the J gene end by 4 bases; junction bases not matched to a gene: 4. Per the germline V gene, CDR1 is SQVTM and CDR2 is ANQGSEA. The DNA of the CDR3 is TGCAGCGTTGGGGCGACAGGGGGCACTGAAGCTTTCTTT. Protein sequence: CSVGATGGTEAFF.

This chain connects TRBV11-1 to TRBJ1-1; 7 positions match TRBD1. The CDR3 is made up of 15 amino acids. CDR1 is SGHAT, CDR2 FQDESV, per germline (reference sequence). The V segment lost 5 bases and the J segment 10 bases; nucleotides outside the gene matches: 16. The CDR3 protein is CASSGRQGQGGGAFF. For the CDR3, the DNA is TGTGCCAGCAGCGGACGACAGGGCCAAGGAGGGGGAGCTTTCTTT.

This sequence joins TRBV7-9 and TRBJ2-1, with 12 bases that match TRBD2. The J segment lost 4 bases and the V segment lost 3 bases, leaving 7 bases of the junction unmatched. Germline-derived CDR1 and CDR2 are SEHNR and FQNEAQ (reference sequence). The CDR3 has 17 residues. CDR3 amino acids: CASSFAGLAGSYNEQFF. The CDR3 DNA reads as TGTGCCAGCAGCTTTGCCGGACTAGCGGGATCTTACAATGAGCAGTTCTTC.

The CDR3 loop is CASSHSRDRGSQYF. The CDR3 DNA is TGTGCCAGCAGCCACTCCCGGGACAGGGGTTCGCAGTATTTT. The gene calls are TRBV7-6 and TRBJ2-3; 10 bases match TRBD1. The germline gives CDR1 SGHVS, CDR2 FNYEAQ. Trimming removed 5 bases from V and 10 bases from J; junction bases left unmatched: 9. The CDR3 runs to 14 residues.

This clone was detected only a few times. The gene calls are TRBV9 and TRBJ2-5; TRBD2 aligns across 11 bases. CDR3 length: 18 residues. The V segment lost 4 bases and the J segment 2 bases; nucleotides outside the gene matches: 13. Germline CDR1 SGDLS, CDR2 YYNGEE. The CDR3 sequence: CASSPGLAGRKIQETQYF. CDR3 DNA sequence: TGTGCCAGCAGCCCCGGACTAGCGGGCCGAAAGATACAAGAGACCCAGTACTTC.

The CDR3, as DNA: TGTGCCAGCAGTGAATCATTAGCGGGCGGAGAGACCCAGTACTTC. Amino acid sequence: CASSESLAGGETQYF. The V call is TRBV25-1, the J call TRBJ2-5, with 7 bases matching TRBD2. Unmatched junction bases numbered 6, after V lost 1 base and J lost 4 bases. CDR1 and CDR2 from the germline V gene are MGHDK and SYGVNS. This CDR3 is built from 15 residues.

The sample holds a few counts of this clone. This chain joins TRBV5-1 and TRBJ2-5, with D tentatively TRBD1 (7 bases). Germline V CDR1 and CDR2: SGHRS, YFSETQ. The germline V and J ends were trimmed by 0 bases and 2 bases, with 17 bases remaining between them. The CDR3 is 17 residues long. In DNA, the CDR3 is TGCGCCAGCAGCTTGGCAGGAGGGACAGCGATACAAGAGACCCAGTACTTC. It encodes CASSLAGGTAIQETQYF.

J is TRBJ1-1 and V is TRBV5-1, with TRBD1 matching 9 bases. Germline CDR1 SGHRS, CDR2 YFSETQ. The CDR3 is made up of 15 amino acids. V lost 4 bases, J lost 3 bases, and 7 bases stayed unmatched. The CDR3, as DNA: TGCGCCAGCAGCCCACAGGGGGCGGGAGACACTGAAGCTTTCTTT. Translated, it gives CASSPQGAGDTEAFF.

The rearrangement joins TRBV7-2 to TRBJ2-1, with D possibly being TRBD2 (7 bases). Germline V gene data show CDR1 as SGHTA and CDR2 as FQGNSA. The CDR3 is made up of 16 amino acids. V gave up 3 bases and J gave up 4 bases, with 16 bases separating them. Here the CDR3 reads CASSFKGGGGYNEQFF. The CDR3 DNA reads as TGTGCCAGCAGCTTTAAGGGGGGAGGGGGGTACAATGAGCAGTTCTTC.

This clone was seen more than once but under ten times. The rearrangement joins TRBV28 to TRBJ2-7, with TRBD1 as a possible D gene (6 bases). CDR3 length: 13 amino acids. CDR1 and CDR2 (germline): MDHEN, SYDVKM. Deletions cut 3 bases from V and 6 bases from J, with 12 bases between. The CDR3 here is CASSFPGDIEQYF. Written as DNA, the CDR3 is TGTGCCAGCAGTTTCCCAGGGGACATCGAGCAGTACTTC.

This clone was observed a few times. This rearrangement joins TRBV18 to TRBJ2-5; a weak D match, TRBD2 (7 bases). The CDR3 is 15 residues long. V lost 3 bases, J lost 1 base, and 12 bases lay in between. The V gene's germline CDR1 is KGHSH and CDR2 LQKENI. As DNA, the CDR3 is TGTGCCAGCTCACCTCCGGGGGGCGGCCAAGAGACCCAGTACTTC. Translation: CASSPPGGGQETQYF.

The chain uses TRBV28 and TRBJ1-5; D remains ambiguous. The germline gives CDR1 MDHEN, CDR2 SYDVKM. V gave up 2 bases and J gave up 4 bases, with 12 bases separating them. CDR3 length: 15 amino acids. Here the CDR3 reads CASSLPSQLNQPQHF. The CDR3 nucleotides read TGTGCCAGCAGTTTACCCTCTCAACTTAATCAGCCCCAGCATTTT.

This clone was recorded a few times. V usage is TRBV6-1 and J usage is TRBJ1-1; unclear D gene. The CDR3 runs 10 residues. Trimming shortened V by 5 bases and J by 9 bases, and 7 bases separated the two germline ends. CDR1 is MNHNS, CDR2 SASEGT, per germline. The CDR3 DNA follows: TGTGCCAGCAGTAAAACAAAAGCTTTCTTT. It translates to CASSKTKAFF.

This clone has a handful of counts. This CDR3 is CASSAPGGEQYF. The CDR3 nucleotides are TGTGCCAGCAGCGCGCCGGGGGGGGAGCAGTACTTC. The chain recombines TRBV7-3 with TRBJ2-7; 8 bases align to TRBD2. Germline CDR1 and CDR2: SGHTA and FQGTGA. The CDR3 runs to 12 residues. V lost 5 bases, J lost 7 bases, and 4 bases stayed unmatched. The entire variable domain, with the rest obtained from reference TRBV7-3 and TRBJ2-7, is as follows: GAGVSQTPSNKVTEKGKYVELRCDPISGHTALYWYRQSLGQGPEFLIYFQGTGAADDSGLPNDRFFAVRPEGSVSTLKIQRTERGDSAVYLCASSAPGGEQYFGPGTRLTVT.